This record looks at one TCR beta chain sequence and its context. The data were obtained in a study of control samples from healthy donors and cancer patients. The CDR3 consists of 11 residues. Between the trimmed V and J ends, which lost 1 base and 5 bases, there was a span of 2 bases. The germline CDR1 and CDR2 sequences are SNHLY and FYNNEI. Assay used: immunoSEQ multiplex PCR; TCRdb lists only in-frame clones, some missing. The sample holds fewer than 95,000 clones, over 75% seen once. This chain joins TRBV2 and TRBJ2-5; D unclear. This TCR derives from a woman aged 40 to 55 in good health. Source material: blood. CDR3 region: CASSEGETQYF. The CDR3 DNA is TGTGCCAGCAGTGAAGGGGAGACCCAGTACTTC. The full variable domain, in which reference TRBV2 and TRBJ2-5 provide the parts outside the CDR3, is EPEVTQTPSHQVTQMGQEVILRCVPISNHLYFYWYRQILGQKVEFLVSFYNNEISEKSEIFDDQFSVERPDGSNFTLKIRSTKLEDSAMYFCASSEGETQYFGPGTRLLVL.